The T cell receptor beta chain described here comes from a study of spatial heterogeneity in lung cancer. Study-level information: There were consistently more beta-chain sequences detected than alpha-chain sequences. Averaged across combinations, each unique TCR and UMI pairing appeared more than ten times in raw reads, which were uncorrected.

TCRdb re-called the 5' RACE reads with MiXCR, one entry per CDR3 protein. The sample has some 41,000 distinct CDR3 sequences, 22% seen once. Trimming shortened V by 5 bases and J by 12 bases, and 20 bases separated the two germline ends. The germline CDR1 and CDR2 sequences are LGHDT and YNNKEL (reference sequence). The CDR3 contains 14 residues. Time point specified: blood at routine non-recurrence follow-up after resection. The sample in question was PBMCs, obtained at follow-up. V is TRBV3-1 and J is TRBJ2-1; D possibly corresponds to TRBD2 (5 bases). The sequence was collected from a female donor with early-stage non-small cell lung cancer. The DNA for the CDR3 is TGTGCCAGCAGCACTCGACGGGGAACCGATTTGCAGTTCTTC. Amino acid sequence: CASSTRRGTDLQFF.